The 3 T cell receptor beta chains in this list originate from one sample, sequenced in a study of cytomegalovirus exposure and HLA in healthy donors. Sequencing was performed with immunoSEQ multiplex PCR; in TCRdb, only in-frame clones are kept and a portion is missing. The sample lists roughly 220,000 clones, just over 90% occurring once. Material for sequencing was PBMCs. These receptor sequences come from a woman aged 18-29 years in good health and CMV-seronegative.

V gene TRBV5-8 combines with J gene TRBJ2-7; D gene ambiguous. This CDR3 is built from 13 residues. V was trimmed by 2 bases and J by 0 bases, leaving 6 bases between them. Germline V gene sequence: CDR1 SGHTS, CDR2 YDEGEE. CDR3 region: CASSLRDSYEQYF. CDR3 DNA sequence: TGTGCCAGCAGCTTACGCGACTCCTACGAGCAGTACTTC. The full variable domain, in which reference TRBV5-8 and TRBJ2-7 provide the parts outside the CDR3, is EAGVTQSPTHLIKTRGQQATLRCSPISGHTSVYWYQQALGLGLQFLLWYDEGEERNRGNFPPRFSGRQFPNYSSELNVNALELEDSALYLCASSLRDSYEQYFGPGTRLTVT.

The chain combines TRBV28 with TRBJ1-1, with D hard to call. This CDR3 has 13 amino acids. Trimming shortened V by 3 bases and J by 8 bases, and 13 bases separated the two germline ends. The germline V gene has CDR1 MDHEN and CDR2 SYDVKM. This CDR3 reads CASSLVTPGEAFF. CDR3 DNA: TGTGCCAGCAGTTTGGTGACTCCTGGAGAAGCTTTCTTT.

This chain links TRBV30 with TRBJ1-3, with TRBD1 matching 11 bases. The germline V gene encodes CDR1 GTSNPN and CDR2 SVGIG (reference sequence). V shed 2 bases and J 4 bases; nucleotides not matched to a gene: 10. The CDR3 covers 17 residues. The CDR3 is CAWSSGQGAVSGNTIYF. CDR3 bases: TGTGCCTGGAGTTCTGGACAGGGGGCTGTGAGCGGAAACACCATATATTTT. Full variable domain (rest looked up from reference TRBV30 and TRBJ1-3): SQTIHQWPATLVQPVGSPLSLECTVEGTSNPNLYWYRQAAGRGLQLLFYSVGIGQISSEVPQNLSASRPQDRQFILSSKKLLLSDSGFYLCAWSSGQGAVSGNTIYFGEGSWLTVV.